What follows are 21 T cell receptor beta chains derived from one specimen sequenced in a study of spatial heterogeneity in lung cancer (dated by TCRdb to between 2019 and 2020). The library was obtained by 5' RACE. Sequencing instrument: NextSeq 500. TCRdb cleaned the public reads at Q25 with fastp, built clones with MiXCR and kept in-frame beta chains. CDR3 protein duplicates are merged, each entry listing the most common genes and DNA. This sample gives around 14,000 distinct CDR3 sequences in total; 10% to 13% of them show up just once. 34% of the sample belongs to the ten largest clones. This sample's time point label indicates: sample taken at primary tumor resection. TCR sequencing used whole RNA extracted from tumor and nontumor lung tissue, or from cryopreserved PBMC samples, without cell sorting. The sample consisted of PBMCs, taken at surgery. The receptors shown here come from a female donor with early-stage non-small cell lung cancer.

This clonotype was seen more than once but under ten times. This chain links TRBV27 with TRBJ1-5, with D perhaps matching TRBD1 (5 bases). This CDR3 is built from 18 residues. V was shortened by 5 bases and J by 0 bases, with 20 bases between the two germline ends. In germline, CDR1 is MNHEY, CDR2 SMNVEV (reference sequence). DNA of the CDR3: TGTGCCAGCAGTGCGTACCGGGACCCCGAGTTTAGCAATCAGCCCCAGCATTTT. Protein sequence: CASSAYRDPEFSNQPQHF.

There are many counts of this clonotype. The V call is TRBV5-1, the J call TRBJ2-1; 8 bases line up with TRBD1. In germline, CDR1 is SGHRS, CDR2 YFSETQ. Trimming at V came to 1 base and at J to 5 bases, leaving 5 bases not matched to a gene. The CDR3 consists of 15 residues. In DNA form, the CDR3 reads TGCGCCAGCAGCTTGTGGGGACAGGCCAACAATGAGCAGTTCTTC. Amino acid sequence: CASSLWGQANNEQFF.

This clonotype was picked up many times. This chain connects TRBV20-1 to TRBJ1-1; weak D call: TRBD1 (6 bases). CDR3 length: 11 amino acids. CDR1 and CDR2 from the germline V gene are DFQATT and SNEGSKA (reference sequence). Trimming left V 5 bases short and J 10 bases short, with 14 bases between. The CDR3 region has the DNA TGCAGTGCTCACGTCACAGGGCCAGCTTTCTTT. Amino acid sequence: CSAHVTGPAFF.

V usage is TRBV12-3 or TRBV12-4 and J usage is TRBJ1-6; D is perhaps TRBD1 (5 bases). The CDR3 length is 15 residues. Trimming took 8 bases from V and 3 from J, leaving 14 bases between them. Here the CDR3 DNA reads TGTGCCAGCCGTCCCCCGGGGGGCTATAATTCACCCCTCCACTTT. Amino acid sequence: CASRPPGGYNSPLHF.

A few counts support this clonotype. This sequence joins TRBV6-1 and TRBJ1-6; D not resolved. Germline V gene data show CDR1 as MNHNS and CDR2 as SASEGT. The V and J ends lost 7 bases and 10 bases respectively, with 14 bases between them. The CDR3 covers 13 residues. CDR3 loop: CASTGRLQSPLHF. The DNA of the CDR3 is TGTGCCAGCACAGGACGGTTACAATCACCCCTCCACTTT.

This clonotype came up many times. This chain links TRBV12-3 or TRBV12-4 with TRBJ2-3; 7 bases agree with TRBD1. J lost 1 base, V lost 3 bases, and 4 bases had no gene match. The CDR3 loop spans 15 amino acids. The CDR3 loop is CASSFRDSGTDTQYF. CDR3 bases: TGTGCCAGCAGTTTTCGGGACAGTGGCACAGATACGCAGTATTTT.

This clonotype has a count of ten or more. The chain recombines TRBV3-1 with TRBJ1-2; 9 bases fit TRBD1. V gave up 4 bases and J gave up 4 bases; unmatched junction bases: 4. Germline CDR1 LGHDT, CDR2 YNNKEL (reference sequence). The CDR3 length is 14 residues. CDR3 protein: CASSPGQGGYGYTF. In DNA, the CDR3 is TGTGCCAGCAGCCCGGGACAGGGTGGCTATGGCTACACCTTC.

CDR3 nucleotide sequence: TGTGCATCGGGAGGCTACACCTTC. Amino acid sequence: CASGGYTF. The rearrangement joins TRBV28 to TRBJ1-2; D remains ambiguous. The germline CDR1 and CDR2 sequences are MDHEN and SYDVKM. CDR3 size: 8 residues.

This clonotype was observed at least ten times. This chain uses TRBV6-1 with TRBJ1-1; no reliable D call. From germline, CDR1 is MNHNS and CDR2 SASEGT. Trimming stripped 4 bases from V and 1 base from J, with 7 bases between. The CDR3 length is 13 residues. CDR3 region: CASSVSQNTEAFF. In nucleotides, the CDR3 is TGTGCCAGCAGTGTGTCCCAGAACACTGAAGCTTTCTTT.

The chain is built from TRBV9 and TRBJ2-5; 15 bases agree with TRBD2. The germline gives CDR1 SGDLS, CDR2 YYNGEE. V lost 0 bases, J lost 2 bases, and 11 bases stayed unmatched. The length of the CDR3 is 20 residues. The CDR3 loop is CASSVGPGGLAGGWQETQYF. Written as DNA, the CDR3 is TGTGCCAGCAGCGTAGGGCCCGGAGGACTAGCGGGGGGGTGGCAAGAGACCCAGTACTTC.

Ten or more counts support this clonotype. This sequence joins TRBV9 and TRBJ2-5; the D gene is possibly TRBD2 (5 bases). V lost 3 bases, J lost 2 bases, and 8 bases lay in between. CDR1 SGDLS and CDR2 YYNGEE come from the germline V gene. The length of the CDR3 is 13 residues. The CDR3 loop reads CASSESGQETQYF. The CDR3, as DNA: TGTGCCAGCAGCGAGAGCGGACAAGAGACCCAGTACTTC. Full variable domain (outside the CDR3, taken from reference TRBV9 and TRBJ2-5): DSGVTQTPKHLITATGQRVTLRCSPRSGDLSVYWYQQSLDQGLQFLIQYYNGEERAKGNILERFSAQQFPDLHSELNLSSLELGDSALYFCASSESGQETQYFGPGTRLLVL.

This clonotype was picked up many times. The chain links TRBV4-1 to TRBJ1-5, with a possible D match to TRBD1 (5 bases). Trimming removed 0 bases from V and 9 bases from J, with 12 bases in between. CDR1 MGHRA and CDR2 YSYEKL come from the germline V gene. The CDR3 contains 14 residues. The CDR3 reads CASSQDRAGWPQHF. The CDR3 bases are TGCGCCAGCAGCCAAGATAGGGCAGGGTGGCCCCAGCATTTT.

The sample holds many counts of this clonotype. The rearrangement links TRBV27 to TRBJ2-3, with 10 bases identical to TRBD2. This CDR3 comprises 16 residues. V shed 6 bases and J 2 bases; nucleotides not matched to a gene: 8. Germline assignment: CDR1 MNHEY and CDR2 SMNVEV (reference sequence). CDR3 region: CASSVNSGRFTDTQYF. CDR3 DNA sequence: TGTGCCAGCAGCGTGAATAGCGGGAGGTTCACAGATACGCAGTATTTT.

The V call is TRBV12-3 or TRBV12-4, the J call TRBJ1-2, with TRBD1 as a possible D gene (5 bases). V lost 7 bases to trimming and J lost 4 bases, with 16 bases between them. CDR3 size: 14 residues. The CDR3 here is CASTPETVGYGYTF. CDR3 nucleotide sequence: TGTGCCAGCACCCCGGAGACAGTTGGCTATGGCTACACCTTC.

This clonotype was counted ten times or more. This chain connects TRBV15 to TRBJ2-1; D possibly corresponds to TRBD2 (7 bases). This CDR3 is 15 amino acids long. Per the germline V gene, CDR1 is LNHNV and CDR2 is YYDKDF (reference sequence). V shed 4 bases and J shed 5 bases, with 15 bases lying between them. The CDR3 is CATSTPGGPNNEQFF. Written as DNA, the CDR3 is TGTGCCACCAGCACCCCGGGGGGCCCGAACAATGAGCAGTTCTTC. The whole variable domain, filled in from reference TRBV15 and TRBJ2-1, reads DAMVIQNPRYQVTQFGKPVTLSCSQTLNHNVMYWYQQKSSQAPKLLFHYYDKDFNNEADTPDNFQSRRPNTSFCFLDIRSPGLGDTAMYLCATSTPGGPNNEQFFGPGTRLTVL.

This clonotype was counted at least ten times. The chain links TRBV20-1 to TRBJ1-1; no clear D gene. Germline assignment: CDR1 DFQATT and CDR2 SNEGSKA (reference sequence). The CDR3 loop spans 16 amino acids. V was trimmed by 0 bases and J by 7 bases, leaving 21 bases between them. The CDR3 DNA reads as TGCAGTGCTAGAGACCCCTCCGGCTCCCAGAGAGGTGAAGCTTTCTTT. Protein: CSARDPSGSQRGEAFF.

Many counts were recorded for this clonotype. The rearrangement links TRBV20-1 to TRBJ1-5, with D possibly TRBD1 on 5 matching bases. This CDR3 is built from 14 residues. Germline CDR1 and CDR2: DFQATT and SNEGSKA (reference sequence). V was pared by 5 bases and J by 5 bases, with 16 bases between. The CDR3 protein is CSAGVGGTDQPQHF. CDR3 bases: TGCAGTGCTGGGGTGGGGGGAACCGATCAGCCCCAGCATTTT.

This clonotype has ten or more counts. The V call is TRBV3-1, the J call TRBJ1-6; D perhaps matches TRBD1 (6 bases). The CDR3 extends over 16 amino acids. In germline, CDR1 is LGHDT, CDR2 YNNKEL (reference sequence). V was shortened by 0 bases and J by 5 bases, with 11 bases between the two germline ends. CDR3 nucleotides: TGTGCCAGCAGCCAAGATACCAGGGGAAATAATTCACCCCTCCACTTT. Its translation is CASSQDTRGNNSPLHF.

This clonotype was detected ten times or more. This chain connects TRBV5-1 to TRBJ2-7; 10 bases match TRBD1. This CDR3 is built from 18 residues. V trimming: 1 base; J trimming: 0 bases; junction bases outside the gene matches: 10. The germline V gene has CDR1 SGHRS and CDR2 YFSETQ. The CDR3 region is CASSLRQTGTGVSYEQYF. CDR3 DNA: TGCGCCAGCAGCTTGAGACAGACCGGGACAGGGGTCTCCTACGAGCAGTACTTC.

This clonotype showed up just a few times. The chain uses TRBV28 and TRBJ1-6; 11 bases fit TRBD1. V shed 3 bases and J 6 bases; nucleotides not matched to a gene: 1. The CDR3 sequence is 15 residues long. The germline V gene has CDR1 MDHEN and CDR2 SYDVKM. CDR3 DNA: TGTGCCAGCAGTTTTGGACAGGGGGCTAATTCACCCCTCCACTTT. Translated, it gives CASSFGQGANSPLHF.

The sample holds many counts of this clonotype. The chain uses TRBV25-1 and TRBJ2-7; a weak D match, TRBD1 (6 bases). V shed 4 bases and J shed 3 bases, with 16 bases lying between them. This CDR3 is built from 15 residues. Germline V gene sequence: CDR1 MGHDK, CDR2 SYGVNS. In DNA form, the CDR3 reads TGTGCCAGCAGTGCTACCGGGACAAGACTCTACGAGCAGTACTTC. Its translation: CASSATGTRLYEQYF.